The rows below give T cell receptor beta chains drawn from one sample of a study of post-analysis software for immune sequencing data. TCRdb passed the PCR reads through MiXCR, listing each CDR3 protein once. There are about 800,000 distinct CDR3 sequences in the sample; 30% occur only once, and more than 0.55% lies in the top ten. Sequencing was performed on blood. Receptors were obtained from a girl between 5 and 17 years old with multiple sclerosis. Both conserved end residues are part of each CDR3. The D gene is left open where the match is weak. Expanded clones are given a class, and other clones once, few, many or no size at all.

>-|11|TRBV28|-|TRBJ2-5
TGTGCCAGCCTGAAGTTGGAGACCCAGTACTTC
CASLKLETQYF
>-|12|TRBV10-3|-|TRBJ1-1
TGTGCCATCAGTGCGGCCACCACTGAAGCTTTCTTT
CAISAATTEAFF
>-|14|TRBV7-9|-|TRBJ1-5
TGTGCCAGCAGCCTTGGACAATTCCCTCAGCCCCAGCATTTT
CASSLGQFPQPQHF
>-|15|TRBV7-9|TRBD2|TRBJ2-7
TGTGCCGGCAGCTTACTCTCGGGAGGCTCCTACGAGCAGTACTTC
CAGSLLSGGSYEQYF
>-|15|TRBV6-1|TRBD1|TRBJ1-2
TGTGCCAGCAGTGAATCCCCACAGGGGGCGCGAGGCTACACCTTC
CASSESPQGARGYTF
>-|13|TRBV3-1|TRBD2|TRBJ2-1
TGTGCCAGCAGCCAACGACTCCGGGACTATCAGTTCTTC
CASSQRLRDYQFF
>many|16|TRBV20-1|TRBD2|TRBJ2-1
TGCAGTGCTAGAGATCTAGCGGGACGGACCTACAATGAGCAGTTCTTC
CSARDLAGRTYNEQFF
>-|16|TRBV7-8|TRBD2|TRBJ2-7
TGTGCCAGCAGCCCAACTAGCGGGAGGGGAGCCTACGAGCAGTACTTC
CASSPTSGRGAYEQYF
>-|13|TRBV7-9|TRBD1|TRBJ1-2
TGTGCCAGCAGTAAACAGGGGAACTATGGCTACACCTTC
CASSKQGNYGYTF
>-|12|TRBV4-1|-|TRBJ1-1
TGCGCCAGCAGCCAAGAGGGAATTGAAGCTTTCTTT
CASSQEGIEAFF
>once|14|TRBV4-3|-|TRBJ2-7
TGCACCAGCAGCCAAGACCAAAGAGGGTACGAGCAGTACTTC
CTSSQDQRGYEQYF
>few|15|TRBV12-3/TRBV12-4|-|TRBJ1-5
TGTGCCAGCAGGTCCTCGGGGGGCGTCAATCAGCCCCAGCATTTT
CASRSSGGVNQPQHF
>few|17|TRBV20-1|TRBD2|TRBJ2-3
TGCAGTGCTAGAGAGGGACTAGCGGGAGGGATCACAGATACGCAGTATTTT
CSAREGLAGGITDTQYF
>-|16|TRBV7-9|-|TRBJ1-4
TGTGCCAGCAGCTTAGGCCGGGCCCGGAGGAATGAAAAACTGTTTTTT
CASSLGRARRNEKLFF
>few|17|TRBV24-1|TRBD1|TRBJ2-3
TGTGCCACCAGTGACCTACCGGGACAGGGGGGGCCGGATACGCAGTATTTT
CATSDLPGQGGPDTQYF
>few|14|TRBV29-1|-|TRBJ1-2
TGCAGCGCTACCATAGCCGGGGGAGGGTATGGCTACACCTTC
CSATIAGGGYGYTF
>many|13|TRBV29-1|-|TRBJ2-1
TGCAGCGTACCCTTGAGCTCCTACAATGAGCAGTTCTTC
CSVPLSSYNEQFF
>few|15|TRBV20-1|TRBD1|TRBJ1-4
TGCAGTGCTAGACTTCCGGGACAGGGGAGCGAAAAACTGTTTTTT
CSARLPGQGSEKLFF
>once|14|TRBV29-1|TRBD2|TRBJ2-7
TGCAGCGTTGGGGAGGTCGCGGGAGTCAGTGAGCAGTACTTC
CSVGEVAGVSEQYF
>few|13|TRBV29-1|TRBD1|TRBJ1-1
TGCAGCGTGCGGACAGGGGGAGGCACTGAAGCTTTCTTT
CSVRTGGGTEAFF
>once|11|TRBV12-1|-|TRBJ2-1
TGTGCCATCTCGCCCCGGGACCGCGCCTTCTTC
CAISPRDRAFF
>-|14|TRBV6-6|-|TRBJ1-2
TGTGCCAGCAGCCCGCCCGGTACGGGCTATGGCTACACCTTC
CASSPPGTGYGYTF
>few|13|TRBV4-1|-|TRBJ2-7
TGCGCCAGCAGCCCGCAACTAGCTTACGAGCAGTACTTC
CASSPQLAYEQYF
>few|14|TRBV2|-|TRBJ2-7
TGTGCCAGCAGGGAGCCGGGACAAATCTACGAGCAGTACTTC
CASREPGQIYEQYF
>few|13|TRBV6-2/TRBV6-3|-|TRBJ2-7
TGTGCCAGCCTTGCCGCGGCGGCCTACGAGCAGTACTTC
CASLAAAAYEQYF
>few|13|TRBV6-2/TRBV6-3|-|TRBJ2-1
TGTGCCAGCAGTTCGGCCCCGGTCGATGAGCAGTTCTTC
CASSSAPVDEQFF